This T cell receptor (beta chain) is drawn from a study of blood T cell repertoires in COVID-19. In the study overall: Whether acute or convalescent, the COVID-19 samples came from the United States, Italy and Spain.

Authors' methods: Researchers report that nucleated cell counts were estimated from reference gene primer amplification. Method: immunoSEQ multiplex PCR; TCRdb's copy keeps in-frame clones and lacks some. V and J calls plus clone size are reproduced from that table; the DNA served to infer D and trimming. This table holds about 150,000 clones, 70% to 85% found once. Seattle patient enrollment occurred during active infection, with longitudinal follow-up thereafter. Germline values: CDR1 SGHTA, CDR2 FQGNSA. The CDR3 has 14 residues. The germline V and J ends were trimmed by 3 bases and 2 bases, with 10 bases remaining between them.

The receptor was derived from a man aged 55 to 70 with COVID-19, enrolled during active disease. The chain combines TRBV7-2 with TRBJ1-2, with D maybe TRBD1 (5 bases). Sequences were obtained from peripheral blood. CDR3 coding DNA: TGTGCCAGCAGCTTGGCGGGACCCAACTATGGCTACACCTTC. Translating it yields CASSLAGPNYGYTF.